This T cell receptor (beta chain) was observed in a study of OX40 agonist ivuxolimab in advanced cancers. Study as a whole: Averaging 60 years in age, with a range of roughly 20 to 79, the cohort was 82.7% male. Study-level points and caveats: Antigen targets of the expanded peripheral T cells went undetermined.

Sequencing was performed with immunoSEQ multiplex PCR; in TCRdb, only in-frame clones are kept and a portion is missing. The sample records 75,000 to 100,000 clones, around 90% being singletons. About this clone: The antigen is not known.

This sample comprised CD4+ or CD8+ T cells sorted from blood, obtained in a trial of the OX40 agonist ivuxolimab. The source of this sequence is an adult with an advanced solid tumor such as melanoma, head and neck, liver or kidney cancer.

CDR3 coding DNA: TGTGCCAGCAATCGGCGGGATGCATGGGATTCTAACTATGGCTACACCTTC. Its translation is CASNRRDAWDSNYGYTF. V usage is TRBV2 and J usage is TRBJ1-2; D gene ambiguous. CDR3 size: 17 residues. The germline gives CDR1 SNHLY, CDR2 FYNNEI. Trimming removed 7 bases at V and 0 bases at J, with 21 bases between. The whole variable domain, remainder taken from reference TRBV2 and TRBJ1-2, is EPEVTQTPSHQVTQMGQEVILRCVPISNHLYFYWYRQILGQKVEFLVSFYNNEISEKSEIFDDQFSVERPDGSNFTLKIRSTKLEDSAMYFCASNRRDAWDSNYGYTFGSGTRLTVV.